The T cell receptor (beta chain) under discussion was sequenced for a study of blood T cell repertoires in COVID-19. Residents of 24 US areas, aged roughly 18 to 95 years, made up the participants. Assignments of participants to cohorts depended upon their own reported clinical history. Data came from immunoSEQ multiplex PCR; TCRdb stores just in-frame clones and leaves some out. This table holds hundreds of thousands of clones, 70% to 90% found once. The sequenced sample was PBMCs or T cells enriched from blood (not recorded which). The sequence came from a woman aged 60-75 years in a cohort exposed to, infected with or recovered from COVID-19 (not recorded which).

The CDR3 here is CASSATGTSDYEQYF. CDR3 nucleotide sequence: TGTGCCAGCAGCGCGACCGGGACTAGCGACTACGAGCAGTACTTC. This chain joins TRBV9 and TRBJ2-7; 10 bases agree with TRBD2. Per germline, CDR1 SGDLS and CDR2 YYNGEE. The length of the CDR3 is 15 residues. V was clipped by 3 bases and J by 3 bases; unmatched bases: 6.